Listed below are T cell receptor beta chains from one sample, sequenced in a study of beta chain features in type 1 diabetes. Generated by immunoSEQ multiplex PCR, the TCRdb table keeps only in-frame clones and is missing some. The data contain some 150,000 clones, roughly 10% of them singletons. The sample taken for sequencing was central memory CD4+ T cells from blood. These receptor sequences come from a man aged 18-30 years in good health. Each CDR3 is given without its conserved first and last residue. Fields, in order: V gene, J gene, clone size, CDR3 protein. The size field is filled for only some rows; it gives once, few, many or a size class.

V gene: TRBV14
J gene: TRBJ2-7
clone size: .
CDR3 protein: ASSRRIAGAHEQY

V gene: TRBV7-9
J gene: TRBJ2-7
clone size: few
CDR3 protein: ASTKWTSGDPAEQY

V gene: TRBV9
J gene: TRBJ1-4
clone size: .
CDR3 protein: ASSVDGTTGGNEKLF

V gene: TRBV6-1
J gene: TRBJ2-5
clone size: many
CDR3 protein: ASSFSGGREETQY

V gene: TRBV7-9
J gene: TRBJ1-1
clone size: few
CDR3 protein: ASSLGGGRAGTEAF

V gene: TRBV29-1
J gene: TRBJ2-1
clone size: .
CDR3 protein: SAVRGTEQF

V gene: TRBV6-1
J gene: TRBJ2-2
clone size: many
CDR3 protein: ASSGLHTGELF

V gene: TRBV6-5
J gene: TRBJ1-2
clone size: .
CDR3 protein: ASSSSGTGVYGYT

V gene: TRBV11-2
J gene: TRBJ2-5
clone size: few
CDR3 protein: ASSFDTQETQY

V gene: TRBV30
J gene: TRBJ2-7
clone size: few
CDR3 protein: AWSGLGRYEQY

V gene: TRBV7-6
J gene: TRBJ2-5
clone size: .
CDR3 protein: ASSKRQGAGGKETQY

V gene: TRBV5-4
J gene: TRBJ2-6
clone size: few
CDR3 protein: ASSLASGSSGANVLT